The rows below give T cell receptor beta chains drawn from one sample of a study of shared clonotypes between healthy human individuals. Profiled with immunoSEQ multiplex PCR; TCRdb holds only in-frame clones, not every one. This sample yields about 1 million clones, of which about 77% are seen a single time; about 1.5% belongs to the top ten. Sequenced sample: memory CD4+ T cells sorted from blood. All receptors derive from a man younger than 35 in good health. Each CDR3 is given with its conserved first and last residue. The D gene is left open where the match is weak. A row's size may be missing; if present it is once, few, many or a size class.

size,J,V,D,CDR3,DNA
NA,TRBJ1-6,TRBV5-1,NA,CASSPEGGGASSPLHF,TGCGCCAGCAGCCCGGAGGGTGGGGGGGCGTCTTCACCCCTCCACTTT
NA,TRBJ1-4,TRBV11-2,NA,CASSYSQGQSEKLFF,TGTGCCAGCAGCTACTCCCAGGGGCAGTCGGAAAAACTGTTTTTT
NA,TRBJ1-5,TRBV12-1,NA,CASSFHSGKGNQPQHF,TGTGCCAGCAGCTTTCACTCAGGGAAAGGAAATCAGCCCCAGCATTTT
NA,TRBJ1-4,TRBV16,NA,CASRDTQGGTNEKLFF,TGTGCCAGCAGAGACACGCAGGGCGGAACTAATGAAAAACTGTTTTTT
NA,TRBJ1-5,TRBV6-5,TRBD1,CASSYNRGINQPQHF,TGTGCCAGCAGTTATAACAGGGGAATTAATCAGCCCCAGCATTTT
NA,TRBJ2-7,TRBV30,NA,CAWRTGYEQYF,TGTGCCTGGAGGACGGGCTACGAGCAGTACTTC
NA,TRBJ2-2,TRBV7-7,NA,CASSPSRNTGELFF,TGTGCTAGCAGCCCAAGCAGGAACACCGGGGAGCTGTTTTTT
NA,TRBJ2-2,TRBV9,TRBD1,CASSVGQGTFANTGELFF,TGTGCCAGCAGCGTGGGACAGGGGACTTTCGCGAACACCGGGGAGCTGTTTTTT
NA,TRBJ1-1,TRBV5-1,NA,CASSSRGAGMNTEAFF,TGCGCCAGCAGCTCCCGGGGGGCAGGGATGAACACTGAAGCTTTCTTT
NA,TRBJ2-5,TRBV7-8,TRBD2,CASSSITGPGGQETQYF,TGTGCCAGCAGCTCGATCACTGGACCGGGGGGCCAAGAGACCCAGTACTTC
NA,TRBJ2-6,TRBV6-5,TRBD1,CASSSGQQSGANVLTF,TGTGCCAGCAGTTCGGGACAGCAGTCTGGGGCCAACGTCCTGACTTTC
NA,TRBJ2-7,TRBV4-1,NA,CASSQGRNSYYEQYF,TGCGCCAGCAGCCAAGGAAGGAACAGCTACTACGAGCAGTACTTC
NA,TRBJ1-1,TRBV5-4,NA,CASSWGGQDTEAFF,TGTGCCAGCAGCTGGGGCGGGCAGGACACTGAAGCTTTCTTT
once,TRBJ2-3,TRBV5-1,NA,CASSFGDGRSTDTQYF,TGCGCCAGCAGCTTTGGGGACGGCCGTTCCACAGATACGCAGTATTTT
NA,TRBJ2-7,TRBV6-5,NA,CASSLRGVNYEQYF,TGTGCCAGCAGCCTGAGGGGAGTCAACTACGAGCAGTACTTC
NA,TRBJ1-4,TRBV2,TRBD1,CASREWGGQGNEKLFF,TGTGCCAGCCGGGAGTGGGGGGGACAGGGCAATGAAAAACTGTTTTTT
NA,TRBJ1-6,TRBV27,TRBD1,CASSFPTGGAWSPLHF,TGTGCCAGCAGTTTCCCGACAGGGGGCGCCTGGTCACCCCTCCACTTT
NA,TRBJ1-5,TRBV6-1,TRBD1,CATGSGQGRNQPQHF,TGTGCTACTGGGTCAGGACAGGGTAGGAATCAGCCCCAGCATTTT
NA,TRBJ2-1,TRBV4-3,TRBD2,CASSQVAPSGRGQDNEQFF,TGCGCCAGCAGCCAAGTGGCCCCTAGCGGGAGGGGCCAAGACAATGAGCAGTTCTTC
NA,TRBJ2-5,TRBV5-1,NA,CASSLGGPQETQYF,TGCGCCAGTTCCCTGGGGGGGCCCCAAGAGACCCAGTACTTC
NA,TRBJ2-3,TRBV18,NA,CASSPPGNTDTQYF,TGTGCCAGCTCACCACCTGGGAACACAGATACGCAGTATTTT
NA,TRBJ1-2,TRBV6-5,TRBD1,CASSYRGQGNYGYTF,TGTGCCAGCAGTTACAGGGGGCAGGGTAACTATGGCTACACCTTC
NA,TRBJ1-2,TRBV19,TRBD1,CASSIVQGREYYGYTF,TGTGCCAGTAGTATCGTACAGGGGAGGGAGTACTATGGCTACACCTTC
once,TRBJ1-4,TRBV6-5,NA,CASSYSGSAEEKLFF,TGTGCCAGCAGTTACTCGGGGTCCGCTGAAGAAAAACTGTTTTTT
once,TRBJ2-7,TRBV29-1,NA,CSAASGRGSYEQYF,TGCAGCGCCGCCAGCGGCAGGGGAAGCTACGAGCAGTACTTC
few,TRBJ1-2,TRBV5-1,TRBD1,CASSPGQNNYGYTF,TGCGCCAGCAGCCCGGGACAGAACAACTATGGCTACACCTTC
NA,TRBJ2-7,TRBV7-9,NA,CASSLGDGPYEQYF,TGTGCCAGCAGCTTAGGGGACGGGCCCTACGAGCAGTACTTC